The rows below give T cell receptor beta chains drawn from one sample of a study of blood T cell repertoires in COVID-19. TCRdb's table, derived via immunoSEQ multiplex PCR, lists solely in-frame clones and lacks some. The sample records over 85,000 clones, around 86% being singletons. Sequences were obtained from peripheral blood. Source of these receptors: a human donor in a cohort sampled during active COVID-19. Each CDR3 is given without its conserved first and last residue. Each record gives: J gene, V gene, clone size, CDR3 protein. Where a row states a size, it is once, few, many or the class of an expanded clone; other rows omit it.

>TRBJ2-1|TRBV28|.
ASSFSQGPSYNEQF
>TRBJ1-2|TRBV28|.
ASSLGGAYRNYGYT
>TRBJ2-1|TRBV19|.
ASGGQGLRGQF
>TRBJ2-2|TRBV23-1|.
ASRGRGRREHRGAV
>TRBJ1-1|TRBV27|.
ASSSGTGVEAF
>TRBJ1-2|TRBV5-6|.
ASSSRQGWNYGYT
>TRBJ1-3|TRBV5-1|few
ASSQDRDSSGNTIY
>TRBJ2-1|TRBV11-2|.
ASSPEFFSSYNEQF
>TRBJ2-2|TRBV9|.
ASSVGVAGNTGELF
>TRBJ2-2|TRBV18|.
ASSPPQLGTDGELF
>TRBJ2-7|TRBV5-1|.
ASSLSTPQVEQY
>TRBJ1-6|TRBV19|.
ASSPLGRTGANSPLH
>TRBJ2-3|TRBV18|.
ASSPRGDTQY
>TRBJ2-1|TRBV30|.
AWSVLGGKQF
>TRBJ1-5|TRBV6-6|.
ASRQGRKNQPQH
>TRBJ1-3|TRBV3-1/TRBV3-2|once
ASSQDSHSGNTIY
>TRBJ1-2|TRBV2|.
ASSTGGGGYT
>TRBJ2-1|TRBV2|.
ASRLTSEVNEQF
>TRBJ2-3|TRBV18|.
ASSPGTGVSDTQY
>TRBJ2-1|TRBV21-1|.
ASSKVSGSLKRSSYNEQF
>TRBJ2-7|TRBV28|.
ANFRDRVLYEQY
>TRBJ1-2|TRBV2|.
ASRGRTSGPYGYT
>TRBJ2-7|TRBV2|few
ASKREEGIYEQY
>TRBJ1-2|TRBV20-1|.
SASSDGTDSNYGYT
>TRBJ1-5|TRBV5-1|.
ASSLVGGNQPQH
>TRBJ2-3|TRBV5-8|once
ASSAAGTGFSRTQY
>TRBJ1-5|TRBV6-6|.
ASSPGWPQH
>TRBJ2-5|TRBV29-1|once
SVGGLDTSQETQY
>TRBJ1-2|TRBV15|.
ATSRLQGSFYGYT
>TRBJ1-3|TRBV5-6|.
ASSLDRRGGNTIY
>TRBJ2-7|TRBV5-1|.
ASSFTGLALSYEQY
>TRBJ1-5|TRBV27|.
ASSYGVGGQPQH
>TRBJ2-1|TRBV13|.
ASSSLPGLAGELDYNEQF
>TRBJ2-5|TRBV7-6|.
ASSIAGPQY
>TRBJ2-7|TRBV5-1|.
ASSLGTSGLSYEQY
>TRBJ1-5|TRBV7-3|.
ASSPYVRDSNQPQH
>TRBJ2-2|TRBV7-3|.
ASSRLLANTGELF
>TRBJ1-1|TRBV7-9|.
ASSYRELEAAF
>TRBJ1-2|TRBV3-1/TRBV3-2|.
ASSQVGTGLSYGYT
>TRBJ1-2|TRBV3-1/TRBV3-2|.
ASSPGQGNYGYT
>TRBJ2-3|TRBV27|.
ASSSSVLAGERTDTQY
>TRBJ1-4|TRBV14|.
ASSQRGNEKLF
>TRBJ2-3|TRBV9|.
ASSVDGRSADTQY
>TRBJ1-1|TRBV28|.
ASSFLEPQRRTEAF
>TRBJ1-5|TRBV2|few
ASSTTAQGPQH
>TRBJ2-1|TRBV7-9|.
ASSLAGRASGRSYNEQF
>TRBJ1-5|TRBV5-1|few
ASSPMDSKVGPQH
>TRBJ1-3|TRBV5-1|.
ASSLEGVPSGNTIY
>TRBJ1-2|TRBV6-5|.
ASTEWGDYGYT
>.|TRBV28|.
ASSPTSGRHTEQF
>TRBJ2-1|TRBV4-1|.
ASSRSLRNEQF
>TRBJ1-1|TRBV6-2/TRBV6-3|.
ASSLWANTEAF
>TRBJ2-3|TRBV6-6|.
ASSYEASGRSDTQY